This T cell receptor (beta chain) came from a study of shared clonotypes between healthy human individuals. Across the whole study: Per-donor plates numbered three CD4 naive, three CD4 memory, two CD8 naive and one CD8 memory.

General study results and limits: The small donor group covered limited genetic and exposure diversity.

Naivety among CD8 cells was defined by CD45RO negativity and positive CCR7 selection, thereby excluding terminally differentiated effector memory CD45RA+ cells. All the donors were Caucasian adults who lived in Nashville, Tennessee. The table lists this clone with a count of one. What it binds is not known. In the study's own analysis: Filtering was not the same, since immunoSEQ gave junction-only sequences without quality scores. Clones were read by immunoSEQ multiplex PCR, and TCRdb kept only the in-frame ones, dropping some. That table furnishes V, J and clone size, whereas the DNA furnished D and trimming. The table shows roughly 600,000 clones, with about 98% occurring only once. Germline V gives CDR1 GTSNPN, CDR2 SVGIG (reference sequence). The CDR3 runs to 13 residues. V was cut by 0 bases and J by 0 bases, with 5 bases left in between.

The sequenced material came from naive CD8+ T cells sorted from blood. This chain connects TRBV30 to TRBJ2-5; the D is unclear. The sequence derives from a man under 40 in good health. The CDR3 coding sequence is TGTGCCTGGAGTGTCGACTACCAAGAGACCCAGTACTTC. Translating gives CAWSVDYQETQYF.